These T cell receptor beta chains were read from a single sample in a study of blood T cell repertoires in COVID-19. Here immunoSEQ multiplex PCR was the method, and the copy in TCRdb shows in-frame clones only, minus some. The data show over 200,000 clones, about 94% seen once. The specimen was peripheral blood. These TCRs come from a man aged 55-75 years with COVID-19, enrolled during active disease. Each CDR3 is given with its conserved first and last residue. The D gene is left open where the match is weak. The size entry is marked missing in some rows and otherwise reads once, few, many or a size class.

d_gene,v_gene,abundance,j_gene,CDR3aa,CDR3nt
TRBD2,TRBV7-2,.,TRBJ2-1,CASSPAGLAGVNEQFF,TGTGCCAGCAGCCCGGCGGGACTAGCGGGGGTCAATGAGCAGTTCTTC
TRBD2,TRBV6-2/TRBV6-3,few,TRBJ2-1,CASSSMSSGTNNEQFF,TGTGCCAGCAGTAGTATGTCTAGCGGGACTAACAATGAGCAGTTCTTC
.,TRBV4-2,once,TRBJ1-5,CASSQETGRSQPQHF,TGTGCCAGCAGCCAAGAAACGGGAAGAAGTCAGCCCCAGCATTTT
.,TRBV15,.,TRBJ1-5,CATSRDPGQHSNQPQHF,TGTGCCACCAGCAGAGATCCAGGACAGCATAGCAATCAGCCCCAGCATTTT
.,TRBV3-1/TRBV3-2,.,TRBJ1-3,CASSRGGMGGNTIYF,TGTGCCAGCAGCCGAGGGGGTATGGGTGGAAACACCATATATTTT
.,TRBV24-1,.,TRBJ2-1,CATSDRDNPYNEQFF,TGTGCCACCAGTGATCGGGACAACCCGTACAATGAGCAGTTCTTC
.,TRBV5-1,.,TRBJ2-3,CASSLRAGGPSDTQYF,TGCGCCAGCAGCTTGAGGGCCGGAGGCCCCTCAGATACGCAGTATTTT
.,TRBV19,.,TRBJ1-2,CASIKKSGGYTF,TGTGCCAGTATTAAGAAGAGCGGGGGCTACACCTTC
.,TRBV20-1,.,TRBJ2-7,CSASRGYEQYF,TGCAGTGCTAGTCGGGGGTACGAGCAGTACTTC
TRBD1,TRBV30,.,TRBJ1-6,CATNTGGGNNSPLHF,TGTGCCACCAACACAGGGGGAGGAAATAATTCACCCCTCCACTTT
TRBD1,TRBV6-4,.,TRBJ1-6,CASSDGQGNSPLHF,TGTGCCAGCAGTGATGGACAGGGGAACTCACCCCTCCACTTT
.,TRBV29-1,few,TRBJ2-1,CSVDMAFPYNEQFF,TGCAGCGTTGACATGGCCTTCCCTTACAATGAGCAGTTCTTC
.,TRBV19,.,TRBJ2-6,CASSIAGRAGANVLTF,TGTGCCAGTAGTATAGCAGGCAGGGCTGGGGCCAACGTCCTGACTTTC
.,TRBV3-1/TRBV3-2,once,TRBJ1-6,CASSQASSGVNSPLHF,TGTGCCAGCAGCCAAGCATCCTCAGGGGTGAATTCACCCCTCCACTTT
TRBD2,TRBV29-1,.,TRBJ2-3,CSVAGASGGQGADTQYF,TGCAGCGTTGCCGGGGCTAGCGGGGGCCAAGGGGCAGATACGCAGTATTTT
TRBD1,TRBV11-2,.,TRBJ1-5,CASSFAGTGGNQPQHF,TGTGCCAGCAGCTTTGCTGGGACAGGGGGCAATCAGCCCCAGCATTTT
TRBD2,TRBV5-4,.,TRBJ2-7,CASSKTSGGNSYEQYF,TGTGCCAGCAGCAAGACTAGCGGGGGGAACTCCTACGAGCAGTACTTC
.,TRBV6-6,.,TRBJ1-4,CASSGGEGEKLFF,TGTGCCAGCTCGGGGGGGGAGGGTGAAAAACTGTTTTTT
TRBD2,TRBV7-8,.,TRBJ2-3,CASSLVSSGTTDTQYF,TGTGCCAGCAGCTTAGTTTCTAGCGGGACCACAGATACGCAGTATTTT
.,TRBV25-1,.,TRBJ1-2,CASSKASGYGYTF,TGTGCCAGCAGTAAGGCTAGCGGCTATGGCTACACCTTC
TRBD2,TRBV7-2,.,TRBJ2-2,CASSLTSVDTGELFF,TGTGCCAGCAGCTTGACTAGCGTGGACACCGGGGAGCTGTTTTTT
.,TRBV5-1,.,TRBJ2-2,CASSFDRSPGELFF,TGCGCCAGCAGCTTTGACAGATCCCCCGGGGAGCTGTTTTTT
.,TRBV7-9,.,TRBJ1-6,CASSLDISPLHF,TGTGCCAGCAGCTTAGATATCTCACCCCTCCACTTT
.,TRBV2,once,TRBJ2-1,CASRGGPGNEQFF,TGTGCCAGCAGGGGGGGACCCGGTAATGAGCAGTTCTTC
.,TRBV21-1,.,TRBJ2-5,CASSKPGLAKTGQETQYF,TGTGCCAGCAGCAAACCGGGACTAGCAAAAACGGGACAGGAGACCCAGTACTTC
TRBD2,TRBV4-3,few,TRBJ2-3,CASSQERTSGLVTQYF,TGCGCCAGCAGCCAAGAACGGACTAGCGGGCTTGTTACGCAGTATTTT
.,TRBV9,.,TRBJ2-2,CASSVLPGLNTGELFF,TGTGCCAGCAGCGTCCTCCCGGGACTTAACACCGGGGAGCTGTTTTTT
TRBD1,TRBV2,.,TRBJ1-4,CASRGIRDRSRRFFF,TGTGCCAGCAGGGGAATCCGGGACAGGTCCCGCCGGTTCTTTTTT
.,TRBV28,.,TRBJ2-5,CASSPEETQYF,TGTGCCAGCAGTCCCGAAGAGACCCAGTACTTC
.,TRBV5-4,.,TRBJ1-3,CASSFWGRKGNTIYF,TGTGCCAGCAGCTTTTGGGGGCGAAAAGGAAACACCATATATTTT
.,TRBV2,.,TRBJ1-4,CASKTAAGRKNEKLFF,TGTGCCAGCAAAACGGCTGCGGGACGGAAAAATGAAAAACTGTTTTTT
.,TRBV19,.,TRBJ1-5,CASSISQVSNQPQHF,TGTGCCAGTAGTATAAGTCAGGTTAGCAATCAGCCCCAGCATTTT
.,TRBV12-3/TRBV12-4,.,TRBJ2-1,CASTLVGDEQFF,TGTGCCAGCACCCTTGTGGGCGATGAGCAGTTCTTC
.,TRBV28,few,TRBJ2-7,CASSLAPLAGDSYEQYF,TGTGCCAGCAGTTTAGCGCCTCTAGCAGGAGACTCCTACGAGCAGTACTTC
.,TRBV20-1,.,TRBJ1-1,CSASRRDTNTEAFF,TGCAGTGCTAGTCGACGGGACACCAACACTGAAGCTTTCTTT
.,TRBV18,.,TRBJ1-1,CASAPGQMNTEAFF,TGTGCCAGCGCCCCAGGGCAAATGAACACTGAAGCTTTCTTT
.,TRBV3-1/TRBV3-2,.,TRBJ1-2,CASSTLQGGYTF,TGTGCCAGCAGTACCCTTCAGGGGGGCTACACCTTC
TRBD1,TRBV6-2/TRBV6-3,.,TRBJ2-7,CASSWGQRSYEQYF,TGTGCCAGCAGTTGGGGACAGCGCTCCTACGAGCAGTACTTC
.,TRBV4-1,.,TRBJ1-1,CASSQEDAGRLAF,TGCGCCAGCAGCCAAGAAGATGCGGGACGTCTCGCTTTT
.,TRBV5-1,.,TRBJ1-3,CASSLDSPNSGNTIYF,TGCGCCAGCAGCCTGGACAGCCCAAACTCTGGAAACACCATATATTTT
.,TRBV19,.,TRBJ2-3,CASSIDAGQPTDTQYF,TGTGCCAGTAGTATAGATGCGGGGCAGCCAACAGATACGCAGTATTTT
TRBD2,TRBV28,few,TRBJ2-7,CASSFFAGAYEQYF,TGTGCCAGCAGTTTCTTCGCGGGAGCCTACGAGCAGTACTTC